Listed below are T cell receptor beta chains from one sample, sequenced in a study of T cell responses to AZD1222 COVID-19 vaccine. Produced via immunoSEQ multiplex PCR; TCRdb's table is partial and in-frame only. Of about 180,000 clones listed, 75% to 95% are singletons. The sequences come from peripheral blood, collected on day 0 of AZD1222 vaccination. The receptor source for this set is an adult in good health. CDR3s include the opening cysteine and the closing phenylalanine or tryptophan. D genes are given only for firm matches. Size is omitted from some rows. Given values are once, few, many or a class for expanded clones.

TRBV7-3	NA	15	TRBJ2-1	NA	CASSPRLATDNEQFF	TGTGCCAGCAGCCCGCGTCTAGCGACGGACAATGAGCAGTTCTTC
TRBV7-9	few	13	TRBJ1-1	NA	CASSLEYSTEAFF	TGTGCCAGCAGCTTAGAGTATTCTACTGAAGCTTTCTTT
TRBV11-2	NA	16	TRBJ1-6	TRBD1	CASSLEAGGYNSPLHF	TGTGCCAGCAGCTTAGAGGCAGGGGGCTATAATTCACCCCTCCACTTT
TRBV4-2	NA	15	TRBJ1-3	NA	CASSQESGTGNTIYF	TGTGCCAGCAGCCAAGAGAGCGGAACTGGAAACACCATATATTTT
TRBV5-1	NA	13	TRBJ2-3	NA	CASSPVFTDTQYF	TGCGCCAGCAGCCCGGTTTTCACAGATACGCAGTATTTT
TRBV6-5	NA	16	TRBJ1-2	TRBD1	CASSSYRDRQNYGYTF	TGTGCCAGCAGTTCTTACCGGGACAGACAAAACTATGGCTACACCTTC
TRBV7-2	NA	15	TRBJ1-2	TRBD1	CASSQTTGGYEGYTF	TGTGCCAGCAGCCAAACGACAGGGGGTTATGAAGGCTACACCTTC
TRBV5-4	NA	15	TRBJ2-1	TRBD1	CASSPDRGGGNEQFF	TGTGCCAGCAGCCCGGACAGGGGGGGCGGAAATGAGCAGTTCTTC
TRBV7-7	NA	15	TRBJ1-3	NA	CASSSGSSSGNTIYF	TGTGCTAGCAGCTCAGGGAGCAGCTCTGGAAACACCATATATTTT
TRBV19	once	16	TRBJ1-5	TRBD1	CASNPRDRARGQPQHF	TGTGCCAGTAACCCCAGGGACAGGGCCCGTGGACAGCCCCAGCATTTT
TRBV3-1/TRBV3-2	NA	13	TRBJ2-1	NA	CASSQDRVGEQFF	TGTGCCAGCAGCCAAGATCGGGTAGGTGAGCAGTTCTTC
TRBV5-6	NA	11	TRBJ2-5	NA	CASSLSETQYF	TGTGCCAGCAGCTTATCGGAGACCCAGTACTTC
TRBV2	NA	13	TRBJ2-1	NA	CASSAESYNEQFF	TGTGCCAGCAGTGCTGAATCCTACAATGAGCAGTTCTTC
TRBV2	NA	15	TRBJ2-7	TRBD1	CASRRGDRGHYEQYF	TGTGCCAGCAGACGGGGGGACAGGGGGCATTACGAGCAGTACTTC
TRBV27	NA	17	TRBJ2-6	TRBD1	CASSSTGGTSGANVLTF	TGTGCCAGCAGTTCAACAGGGGGGACCTCTGGGGCCAACGTCCTGACTTTC
TRBV18	NA	14	TRBJ1-5	NA	CASSRDRTYQPQHF	TGTGCCAGCTCCCGCGACAGGACCTATCAGCCCCAGCATTTT
TRBV25-1	NA	14	TRBJ1-5	NA	CASSEPGAYQPQHF	TGTGCCAGCAGTGAGCCAGGGGCGTATCAGCCCCAGCATTTT
TRBV5-6	NA	16	TRBJ2-1	TRBD2	CASSPRTSGKYNEQFF	TGTGCCAGCAGCCCGCGGACTAGCGGGAAATACAATGAGCAGTTCTTC
TRBV9	NA	14	TRBJ2-5	TRBD2	CASSEGLATGTQYF	TGTGCCAGCAGCGAGGGACTAGCCACTGGGACCCAGTACTTC
TRBV29-1	few	14	TRBJ1-6	TRBD1	CSARTGAGNSPLHF	TGCAGCGCCCGGACAGGGGCGGGGAATTCACCCCTCCACTTT
TRBV6-2/TRBV6-3	NA	15	TRBJ2-7	TRBD2	CASSYGSGGSYEQYF	TGTGCCAGCAGTTACGGGAGCGGGGGGTCCTACGAGCAGTACTTC
TRBV6-5	NA	16	TRBJ2-5	NA	CASSYSLDSSQETQYF	TGTGCCAGCAGTTACTCCCTCGATTCGAGTCAAGAGACCCAGTACTTC
TRBV5-6	NA	16	TRBJ1-6	NA	CASSPWRVSYNSPLHF	TGTGCCAGCAGCCCGTGGCGGGTCTCCTATAATTCACCCCTCCACTTT
TRBV5-6	NA	17	TRBJ2-2	TRBD2	CASSPGLAGEYTGELFF	TGTGCCAGCAGTCCGGGACTAGCGGGGGAGTACACCGGGGAGCTGTTTTTT
TRBV30	NA	13	TRBJ2-5	NA	CAWSRQIQETQYF	TGTGCCTGGAGTAGGCAGATACAAGAGACCCAGTACTTC
TRBV27	NA	14	TRBJ2-2	TRBD1	CASNGQGATGELFF	TGTGCCAGCAACGGGCAGGGGGCGACCGGGGAGCTGTTTTTT
TRBV3-1/TRBV3-2	NA	13	TRBJ1-1	NA	CASSQVPNTEAFF	TGTGCCAGCAGCCAAGTACCGAACACTGAAGCTTTCTTT
TRBV5-8	NA	17	TRBJ2-1	TRBD2	CASRSTTGTSGDNEQFF	TGTGCCAGCAGGTCAACCACCGGGACTAGCGGGGACAATGAGCAGTTCTTC
TRBV5-1	NA	15	TRBJ1-5	NA	CASSLDRALDQPQHF	TGCGCCAGCAGCTTGGACAGGGCACTCGATCAGCCCCAGCATTTT
TRBV3-1/TRBV3-2	once	14	TRBJ2-7	NA	CASSDYDSPYEQYF	TGTGCCAGCAGCGATTATGACAGTCCCTACGAGCAGTACTTC
TRBV29-1	NA	16	TRBJ2-7	TRBD1	CSVYSGQALGSYEQYF	TGCAGCGTTTACAGCGGACAGGCCCTGGGGTCCTACGAGCAGTACTTC
TRBV7-9	NA	11	TRBJ1-1	NA	CASSPRLEAFF	TGTGCCAGCAGCCCCCGGCTTGAAGCTTTCTTT
TRBV4-3	NA	14	TRBJ2-1	TRBD2	CASSLGLARNEQFF	TGCGCCAGCAGCCTCGGACTAGCGAGGAATGAGCAGTTCTTC
TRBV6-1	NA	14	TRBJ2-1	NA	CASSEAGSHNEQFF	TGTGCCAGCAGTGAAGCGGGGAGCCACAATGAGCAGTTCTTC
TRBV10-3	NA	14	TRBJ2-5	NA	CAISVGGTQETQYF	TGTGCCATCAGTGTCGGCGGGACGCAAGAGACCCAGTACTTC
TRBV6-5	NA	14	TRBJ1-5	NA	CASNPDPFNQPQHF	TGTGCCAGCAACCCGGACCCATTCAATCAGCCCCAGCATTTT
TRBV19	NA	21	TRBJ2-6	TRBD2	CASSYVSGLAGSVTGANVLTF	TGTGCCAGTAGTTACGTCTCAGGACTAGCGGGGAGTGTTACTGGGGCCAACGTCCTGACTTTC
TRBV7-8	NA	16	TRBJ1-3	TRBD1	CASSPATSTGWDTIYF	TGTGCCAGCAGCCCAGCGACCTCGACAGGGTGGGACACCATATATTTT
TRBV4-2	NA	14	TRBJ2-7	TRBD2	CASRSSGSSYEQYF	TGTGCCAGCAGAAGTAGCGGGAGCTCCTACGAGCAGTACTTC
TRBV6-5	NA	13	TRBJ2-5	TRBD1	CASSYATGNFQYF	TGTGCCAGCAGTTACGCGACAGGGAACTTCCAGTACTTC
TRBV12-3/TRBV12-4	NA	13	TRBJ1-3	NA	CASNWGPGNTIYF	TGTGCCAGCAACTGGGGGCCTGGAAACACCATATATTTT
TRBV30	once	17	TRBJ2-3	NA	CAWSVRSRQTSTDTQYF	TGTGCCTGGAGTGTACGGAGCAGGCAAACTAGCACAGATACGCAGTATTTT
TRBV6-4	NA	13	TRBJ1-2	NA	CASSDGTRYGYTF	TGTGCCAGCAGTGACGGGACGAGATATGGCTACACCTTC
TRBV6-1	NA	15	TRBJ1-6	TRBD1	CASSERRGRDSPLHF	TGTGCCAGCAGTGAACGCAGGGGGCGCGATTCACCCCTCCACTTT
TRBV19	NA	12	TRBJ2-5	NA	CASSFSSETQYF	TGTGCCAGTAGTTTTAGTAGTGAGACCCAGTACTTC
TRBV7-9	NA	14	TRBJ2-7	TRBD1	CASSSPTGGYEQYF	TGTGCCAGCAGCTCTCCTACAGGGGGCTACGAGCAGTACTTC
TRBV7-8	NA	12	TRBJ2-5	NA	CASSRPGETQYF	TGTGCCAGCAGCCGACCCGGGGAGACCCAGTACTTC
TRBV5-1	NA	13	TRBJ2-7	NA	CASSLGDGYEQYF	TGCGCCAGCAGCTTGGGCGACGGTTACGAGCAGTACTTC
TRBV27	NA	14	TRBJ1-6	TRBD1	CASNQQGDNSPLHF	TGTGCCAGCAATCAACAGGGGGATAATTCACCCCTCCACTTT
TRBV5-1	NA	17	TRBJ2-2	NA	CASSPWWEAANTGELFF	TGCGCCAGCAGTCCGTGGTGGGAGGCGGCGAACACCGGGGAGCTGTTTTTT
TRBV5-4	once	15	TRBJ2-3	NA	CASSLLDTGTDTQYF	TGTGCCAGCAGCTTACTGGACACTGGGACAGATACGCAGTATTTT
TRBV19	few	14	TRBJ1-2	TRBD1	CASSRQGVPPGYTF	TGTGCCAGTAGCCGACAGGGGGTTCCCCCTGGCTACACCTTC
TRBV2	NA	14	TRBJ1-5	NA	CASEERYSNQPQHF	TGTGCCAGCGAGGAGCGGTATAGCAATCAGCCCCAGCATTTT
TRBV27	NA	14	TRBJ2-7	NA	CASSRDPTGYEQYF	TGTGCCAGCAGCAGAGACCCTACGGGCTACGAGCAGTACTTC